These T cell receptor beta chains were read from a single sample in a study of blood T cell repertoires in COVID-19. Only in-frame clones appear in the TCRdb table, and some are missing; sequencing was by immunoSEQ multiplex PCR. The sample includes about 42,000 clones, 80% to 90% of them seen just once. The specimen was peripheral blood. The source of these receptors is a man between 25 and 39 years old with active or convalescent COVID-19. Each CDR3 is given with its conserved first and last residue. The D gene is left open where the match is weak. Not all rows give a size; the values are once, few, many and, for expanded clones, a class.

-	TRBD2	TRBV11-3	TRBJ2-1	TGTGCCAGCAGCTTAGAGGAGAGACTAGCGGGAGGAACCTACAATGAGCAGTTCTTC	CASSLEERLAGGTYNEQFF
-	TRBD1	TRBV19	TRBJ1-1	TGTGCCAGTAGTGGACAGGGACGATTTGGCACTGAAGCTTTCTTT	CASSGQGRFGTEAFF
-	TRBD1	TRBV11-2	TRBJ1-3	TGTGCCAGCAGCTCTATCATCACAAGCGACAGGGCCGTATATTTT	CASSSIITSDRAVYF
-	TRBD1	TRBV24-1	TRBJ2-1	TGTGCCACCAGTGATCTGGGGACAGGGAAGGAACGGGAGCAGTTCTTC	CATSDLGTGKEREQFF
few	TRBD1	TRBV9	TRBJ2-6	TGTGCCAGCAGCGTAGAGGGGACAGGAAGCTCTGGGGCCAACGTCCTGACTTTC	CASSVEGTGSSGANVLTF
-	TRBD1	TRBV11-2	TRBJ2-5	TGTGCCAGCAGAGATGGACAGGGGGGGATGGAGACCCAGTACTTC	CASRDGQGGMETQYF
-	TRBD1	TRBV9	TRBJ2-1	TGTGCCAGCAGCCCTCAGACGGCGGGACAGGTTCTCGGGAATGAGCAGTTCTTC	CASSPQTAGQVLGNEQFF
-	-	TRBV19	TRBJ1-5	TGTGCCAGTAGTATTACGCAGGCAGGGAGCAATCAGCCCCAGCATTTT	CASSITQAGSNQPQHF
-	-	TRBV5-8	TRBJ2-6	TGTGCCAGCAGCTTGAACAGGAAGTACTCTGGGGCCAACGTCCTGACTTTC	CASSLNRKYSGANVLTF
-	TRBD1	TRBV5-1	TRBJ2-3	TGCGCCAGCAGCCCCGACAGGGTGAGCACAGATACGCAGTATTTT	CASSPDRVSTDTQYF
-	TRBD2	TRBV24-1	TRBJ2-1	TGTGCCACCAGTCTAGCGGGAGCCTACAATGAGCAGTTCTTC	CATSLAGAYNEQFF
-	-	TRBV3-1/TRBV3-2	TRBJ2-1	TGTGCCAGCAGCCAAGGGGAGAGTCGGATATTCTTC	CASSQGESRIFF
medium-sized	TRBD1	TRBV14	TRBJ1-2	TGTGCCAGCAGCCAACGGGAGGGACAGGGCTATGGCTACACCTTC	CASSQREGQGYGYTF
-	TRBD1	TRBV12-3/TRBV12-4	TRBJ1-1	TGTGCCAGCAGTCGACAGGGTAACACTGAAGCTTTCTTT	CASSRQGNTEAFF
-	-	TRBV7-9	TRBJ2-3	TGTGCCAGCAGCTTAGCCCCAGGGTATTGGGGCACAGATACGCAGTATTTT	CASSLAPGYWGTDTQYF
-	-	TRBV9	TRBJ2-2	TGTGCCAGCACGGAGTCTTCCGGGACCGGGGAGCTGTTTTTT	CASTESSGTGELFF
-	TRBD1	TRBV5-4	TRBJ1-2	TGTGCCAGCAGCGCGGACAGGGGAAACTATGGCTACACCTTC	CASSADRGNYGYTF
-	-	TRBV19	TRBJ1-6	TGTGCCAGTAGTAACCCTCAGGGTTCTGGTAATTCACCCCTCCACTTT	CASSNPQGSGNSPLHF
-	-	TRBV5-3	TRBJ1-5	TGTGCCAGAAGCCAGAGGGAAGATTTGGGCAATCAGCCCCAGCATTTT	CARSQREDLGNQPQHF
-	TRBD2	TRBV2	TRBJ2-2	TGTGCCAGCAGTGGGGGACTAGCGGGAACTGACTGGGGTCGGAAGCTGTTTTTT	CASSGGLAGTDWGRKLFF
-	-	TRBV27	TRBJ1-1	TGTGCCAGCAGTGCCCGCACAGGAGGGGCTTTCTTT	CASSARTGGAFF
once	TRBD2	TRBV4-1	TRBJ2-3	TGCGCCAGCAGCCAAGTCATCCTAGCGGGGGGCCTCTCTAGCACAGATACGCAGTATTTT	CASSQVILAGGLSSTDTQYF
-	TRBD2	TRBV2	TRBJ2-5	TGTGCCAGCAGCCTGGGAGGGGCTCGGGAGACCCAGTACTTC	CASSLGGARETQYF
-	TRBD2	TRBV5-1	TRBJ2-3	TGCGCCAGCAGCTTCAGCGGGGGAGGGGTGGCAGATACGCAGTATTTT	CASSFSGGGVADTQYF
-	TRBD1	TRBV6-5	TRBJ1-2	TGTGCCAGCAGTTACACCGGACAGGGAGGTGGCTACACCTTC	CASSYTGQGGGYTF
-	-	TRBV18	TRBJ2-1	TGTGCCAGCTCACCAGATCGGGGAGTAGGGCAGTTCTTC	CASSPDRGVGQFF
-	-	TRBV20-1	TRBJ2-1	TGCAGTGCTATGGAGAATGAGCAGTTCTTC	CSAMENEQFF
-	-	TRBV28	TRBJ1-5	TGTGCCAGCAGCGGGGGGGGAGGTCAGCCCCAGCATTTT	CASSGGGGQPQHF
-	-	TRBV6-5	TRBJ2-7	TGTGCCAGCAGTTACTCGGCTAGCGCTGGCCCCTACGAGCAGTACTTC	CASSYSASAGPYEQYF
-	-	TRBV4-1	TRBJ2-2	TGCGCCAGCAGCTCCCGTTTAAACACCGGGGAGCTGTTTTTT	CASSSRLNTGELFF
once	-	TRBV28	TRBJ1-5	TGTGCCAGCCATAAACAGGGCCAGGGGTTTAGCAATCAGCCCCAGCATTTT	CASHKQGQGFSNQPQHF
-	-	TRBV11-2	TRBJ1-1	TGTGCCAGCAGCTTAGTTTCCGGGTTAGGAGCTGAAGCTTTCTTT	CASSLVSGLGAEAFF
-	-	TRBV6-5	TRBJ2-7	TGTGCCAGCAGTTATAGGGGACTGAGCTCCTACGAGCAGTACTTC	CASSYRGLSSYEQYF
few	TRBD1	TRBV6-5	TRBJ1-2	TGTGCCAGCAGCATCAGCCTCAACAGGGGAAATGGCTACACCTTC	CASSISLNRGNGYTF
-	-	TRBV6-5	TRBJ1-1	TGTGCCAGCAGTCCGGGGAGGGAGAACACTGAAGCTTTCTTT	CASSPGRENTEAFF
-	TRBD1	TRBV4-3	TRBJ1-6	TGCGCCAGCAGCCAAGAAGACAGGGGGCTCAATTCACCCCTCCACTTT	CASSQEDRGLNSPLHF
-	TRBD1	TRBV9	TRBJ2-7	TGTGCCAGCAGCGTAGAACCGGACAGGGCCCACGAGCAGTACTTC	CASSVEPDRAHEQYF
-	-	TRBV5-4	TRBJ1-6	TGTGCCAGCAGCTTGGACAGGGCATATAATTCACCCCTCCACTTT	CASSLDRAYNSPLHF
-	-	TRBV6-5	TRBJ2-3	TGTGCCAGCAGCCGGAGGGCCGTTCTACGAGATACGCAGTATTTT	CASSRRAVLRDTQYF
-	-	TRBV5-4	TRBJ1-1	TGTGCCAGCAGCTTGGAAGGTTACCGGGGCACTGAAGCTTTCTTT	CASSLEGYRGTEAFF
-	-	TRBV4-1	TRBJ2-5	TGCGCCAGCAGCCAAGGCCGGCAAGAGACCCAGTACTTC	CASSQGRQETQYF
-	TRBD1	TRBV6-6	TRBJ2-7	TGTGCCAGCAGTTACCCCGGACAGGGGTACGAGCAGTACTTC	CASSYPGQGYEQYF
-	-	TRBV9	TRBJ2-1	TGTGCCAGCAGCGTAGTTTCGGGTCTGGGCAATGAGCAGTTCTTC	CASSVVSGLGNEQFF
-	-	TRBV3-1/TRBV3-2	TRBJ1-5	TGTGCCAGCAGCCAATCGGGGGGCCAGCCCCAGCATTTT	CASSQSGGQPQHF
-	-	TRBV13	TRBJ1-5	TGTGCCAGCAGCTTGGGAACGGGAAGTCGGCCCCAGCATTTT	CASSLGTGSRPQHF
-	TRBD2	TRBV11-2	TRBJ2-2	TGTGCCAGCAGCTTGGCGCCGGGACTAGCGAACACCGGGGAGCTGTTTTTT	CASSLAPGLANTGELFF